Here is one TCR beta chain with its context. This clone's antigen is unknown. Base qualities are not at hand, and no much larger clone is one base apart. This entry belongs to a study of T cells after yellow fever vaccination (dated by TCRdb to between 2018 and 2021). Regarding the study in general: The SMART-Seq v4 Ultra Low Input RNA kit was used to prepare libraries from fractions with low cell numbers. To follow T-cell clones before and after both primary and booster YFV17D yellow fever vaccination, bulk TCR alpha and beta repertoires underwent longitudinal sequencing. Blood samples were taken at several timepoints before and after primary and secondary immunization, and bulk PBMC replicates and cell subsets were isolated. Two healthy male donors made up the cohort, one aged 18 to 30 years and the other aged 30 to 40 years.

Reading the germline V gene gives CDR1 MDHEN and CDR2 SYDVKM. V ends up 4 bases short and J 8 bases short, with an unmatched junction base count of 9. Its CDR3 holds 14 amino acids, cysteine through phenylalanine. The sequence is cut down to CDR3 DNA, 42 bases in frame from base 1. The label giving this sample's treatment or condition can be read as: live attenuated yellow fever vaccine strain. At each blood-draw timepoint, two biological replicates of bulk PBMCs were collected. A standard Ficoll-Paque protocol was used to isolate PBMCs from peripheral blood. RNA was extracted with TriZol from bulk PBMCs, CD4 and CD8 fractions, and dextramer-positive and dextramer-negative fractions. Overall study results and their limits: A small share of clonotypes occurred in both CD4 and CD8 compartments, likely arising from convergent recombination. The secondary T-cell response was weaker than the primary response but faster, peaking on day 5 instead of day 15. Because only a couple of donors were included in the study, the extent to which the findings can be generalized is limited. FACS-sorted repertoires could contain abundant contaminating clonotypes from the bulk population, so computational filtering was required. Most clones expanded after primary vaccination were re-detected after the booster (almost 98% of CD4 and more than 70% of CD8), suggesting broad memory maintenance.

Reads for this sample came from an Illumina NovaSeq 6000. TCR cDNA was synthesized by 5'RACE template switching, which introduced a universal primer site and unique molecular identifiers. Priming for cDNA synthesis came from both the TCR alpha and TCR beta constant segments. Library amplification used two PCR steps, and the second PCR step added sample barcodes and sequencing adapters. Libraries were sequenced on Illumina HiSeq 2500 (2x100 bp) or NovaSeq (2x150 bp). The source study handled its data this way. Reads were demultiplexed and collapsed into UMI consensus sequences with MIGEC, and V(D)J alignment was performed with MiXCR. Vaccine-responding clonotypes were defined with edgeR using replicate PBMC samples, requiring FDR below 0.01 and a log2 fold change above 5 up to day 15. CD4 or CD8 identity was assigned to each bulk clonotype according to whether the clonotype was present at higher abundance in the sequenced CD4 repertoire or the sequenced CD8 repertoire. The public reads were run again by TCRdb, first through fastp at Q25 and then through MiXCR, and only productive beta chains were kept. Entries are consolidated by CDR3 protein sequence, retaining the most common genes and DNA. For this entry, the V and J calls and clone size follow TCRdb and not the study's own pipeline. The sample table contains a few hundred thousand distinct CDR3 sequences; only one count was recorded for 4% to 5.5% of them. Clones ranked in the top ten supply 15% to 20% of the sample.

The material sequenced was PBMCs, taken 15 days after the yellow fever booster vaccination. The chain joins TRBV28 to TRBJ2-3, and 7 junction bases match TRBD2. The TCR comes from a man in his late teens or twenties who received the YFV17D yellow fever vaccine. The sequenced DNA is TGTGCCAGCAGTTCACCTGGGGGGGGTGGTACGCAGTATTTT. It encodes CASSSPGGGGTQYF.